Reported below is one T cell receptor (beta chain). The junction shows a germline mismatch at one end, possibly a read error. Some clones are missing from TCRdb's copy, which holds only in-frame ones; the method was immunoSEQ multiplex PCR. The sample includes fewer than 200,000 clones, roughly 93% of them seen just once. The data were obtained in a study of control samples from healthy donors and cancer patients. CDR3 size: 15 residues. Germline loops: CDR1 SGHVS, CDR2 FNYEAQ. The rearrangement joins TRBV7-6 to TRBJ1-6; the D is unclear. The clonotype comes from an older woman in good health. Sequenced material: blood. Written as DNA, the CDR3 is TGTGCCAGCAGCTTAGAAGGGTCACATAACTCACCCCTCCACTTT. Residues: CASSLEGSHNSPLHF.